This T cell receptor (beta chain) comes out of a study of early T cells in non-severe SARS-CoV-2 infection. On the study more broadly: Unsorted whole-blood RNA was sequenced in bulk, leaving chains unpaired.

Individual cDNA molecules were tagged with unique molecular identifiers, the study reported. From the 5' RACE reads, TCRdb called clonotypes with MiXCR, one entry per CDR3 protein. This table holds 68,000 or so distinct CDR3 sequences, 9% to 15% found once. This clonotype was counted ten times or more. Its antigen is currently unknown. Trimming removed 4 bases at V and 1 base at J, with 11 bases between. The CDR3 extends over 14 amino acids. The germline V gene has CDR1 SGDLS and CDR2 YYNGEE. The study's findings and limits: VDJdb matching skewed toward anti-spike CD8 responses, missing private and CD4 specificities.

The sequence came from an adult who was a healthcare worker with PCR-confirmed SARS-CoV-2 infection or an uninfected control (not recorded which). Specimen: whole blood. This chain uses TRBV9 with TRBJ1-1; possibly TRBD1 for D (5 bases). CDR3 amino acids: CASSLGQRNTEAFF. DNA of the CDR3: TGTGCCAGCAGCTTGGGGCAGCGGAACACTGAAGCTTTCTTT.